The following is a T cell receptor beta chain sequence with its context. What it binds is unknown. Clones were sequenced by immunoSEQ multiplex PCR, and TCRdb holds only the in-frame ones, with some missing. The sample consists of under 550,000 clones, roughly 88% of them appearing once. The sample belongs to a study of Ad26.COV2.S vaccination and SARS-CoV-2 variants. Per the germline V gene, CDR1 is ENHRY and CDR2 is SYGVKD. This CDR3 spans 13 amino acids. The junction had 6 bases not matched to a gene; V was cut back by 7 bases and J by 5 bases. Treatment given: around 19 received Ad26.COV2.S at low or high dose, single or two shots; several received placebo; per-sample allocation not given. Specimens were obtained on day 63 following the first vaccine or placebo injection. Whole-study results and caveats: Reported post-vaccination CD8+ and CD4+ T cell responses to spike showed substantial breadth.

The chain carries TRBV10-3 and TRBJ2-5, with 8 positions matching TRBD2. This TCR was recovered from a person aged 18-65 years who received the Ad26.COV2.S COVID-19 vaccine or a placebo. The specimen was peripheral blood, collected in a trial of Ad26.COV2.S vaccine versus placebo. CDR3: CAITGGLGETQYF. The CDR3 nucleotides read TGTGCCATCACGGGAGGGTTAGGGGAGACCCAGTACTTC.